These 13 T cell receptor beta chains originate from one sample sequenced in a study of T cell repertoires in cytomegalovirus infection. TCRdb re-called the reads through MiXCR, storing one row per CDR3 protein. The sample lists around 310,000 distinct CDR3 sequences; 17% were seen once. Sequencing was carried out using PBMCs. The receptors come from a human donor in good health (CMV status not recorded). Some clones in this sample may be carry-over from other donors' samples.

The chain carries TRBV7-9 and TRBJ2-3; 13 bases align to TRBD2. Unmatched junction bases numbered 4, after V lost 3 bases and J lost 4 bases. Germline CDR1 SEHNR, CDR2 FQNEAQ (reference sequence). This CDR3 spans 16 amino acids. This chain's CDR3 is CASSFQLAGGSDTQYF. The CDR3 region has the DNA TGTGCCAGCAGCTTCCAACTAGCGGGGGGGTCAGATACGCAGTATTTT.

This clonotype was seen a single time. DNA of the CDR3: TGCAGCGTTGGTAGAGGGACAGGACCGGGGGAGACCCAGTACTTC. It yields the protein CSVGRGTGPGETQYF. The chain joins TRBV29-1 to TRBJ2-5; 8 positions match TRBD1. Germline V gives CDR1 SQVTM, CDR2 ANQGSEA. V lost 4 bases to trimming and J lost 5 bases; unmatched junction nucleotides: 12. The CDR3 loop spans 15 amino acids.

This clonotype occurred many times. This rearrangement joins TRBV7-9 to TRBJ2-6; possibly TRBD2 for D (6 bases). This CDR3 has 14 amino acids. Trimming took off 6 bases at V and 2 bases at J, with 8 bases between the two ends. Germline loops: CDR1 SEHNR, CDR2 FQNEAQ (reference sequence). The CDR3 loop reads CASSGRTGANVLTF. CDR3 sequence (DNA): TGTGCCAGCAGTGGGAGGACTGGGGCCAACGTCCTGACTTTC.

The chain combines TRBV27 with TRBJ2-3, with 7 bases lining up with TRBD1. Trimming cost V 3 bases and J 3 bases; bases outside gene matches: 6. CDR1 is MNHEY, CDR2 SMNVEV, per germline (reference sequence). The CDR3 length is 15 residues. This CDR3 reads CASSLSGQITDTQYF. Written as DNA, the CDR3 is TGTGCCAGCAGTTTGTCGGGACAGATAACAGATACGCAGTATTTT.

This clonotype occurred many times. The chain recombines TRBV7-3 with TRBJ2-1; D is perhaps TRBD2 (5 bases). From germline, CDR1 is SGHTA and CDR2 FQGTGA. The ends were cut back, 2 bases at V and 7 bases at J, with 15 bases in the middle. The CDR3 runs to 15 residues. DNA of the CDR3: TGTGCCAGCAGCTTATTGGCTAGCACCGTTAATGAGCAGTTCTTC. Protein sequence: CASSLLASTVNEQFF.

As regards this clonotype: This may come from a read error, since a much larger clone is one base off. The chain couples TRBV11-2 to TRBJ2-1; 7 nucleotides line up with TRBD2. Looked up from germline, CDR1 is SGHAT and CDR2 is FQNNGV. V lost 2 bases to trimming and J lost 9 bases; unmatched junction nucleotides: 19. The CDR3 is 18 amino acids. CDR3: CASSLPLAEGPLDGEQFF. The DNA for the CDR3 is TGTGCCAGCAGCTTACCTCTAGCGGAGGGCCCTTTAGACGGTGAGCAGTTCTTC. The full variable domain, with the rest looked up from reference TRBV11-2 and TRBJ2-1, is EAGVAQSPRYKIIEKRQSVAFWCNPISGHATLYWYQQILGQGPKLLIQFQNNGVVDDSQLPKDRFSAERLKGVDSTLKIQPAKLEDSAVYLCASSLPLAEGPLDGEQFFGPGTRLTVL.

The V gene is TRBV27, the J gene TRBJ1-6, with D unresolved. Germline values: CDR1 MNHEY, CDR2 SMNVEV (reference sequence). This CDR3 contains 16 residues. V lost 8 bases, J lost 9 bases, and 23 bases lay in between. CDR3 region: CASSNRAVRKFSPLHF. As DNA, the CDR3 is TGTGCCAGCTCAAACCGGGCGGTCAGAAAGTTTTCACCCCTCCACTTT.

The rearrangement uses TRBV10-3 and TRBJ2-5; weak D call: TRBD2 (5 bases). The CDR3 spans 12 residues. CDR1 is ENHRY, CDR2 SYGVKD, per germline. V lost 6 bases to trimming and J lost 5 bases, with 10 bases between them. Written as DNA, the CDR3 is TGTGCCATCAGCAAAACGGGGGAGACCCAGTACTTC. It translates to CAISKTGETQYF.

The gene calls are TRBV5-3 and TRBJ2-3; weak D call: TRBD2 (6 bases). TRBV5-3 is an open reading frame, and its role is uncertain. The V end lost 8 bases, the J end lost 4 bases, and 20 bases lay between the germline ends. The CDR3 spans 15 residues. The CDR3 spells CASSLTSHSSDTQYF. The CDR3 nucleotides read TGTGCCAGCAGTCTGACTAGTCATAGTTCAGATACGCAGTATTTT.

In its sample, this clonotype was seen many times. The chain carries TRBV18 and TRBJ1-6; 11 bases line up with TRBD1. The trim removed 3 bases at V and 7 bases at J, leaving 8 bases unmatched. CDR3 length equals 17 residues. Germline values: CDR1 KGHSH, CDR2 LQKENI. The CDR3 spells CASSPRDRGNSNSPLHF. CDR3 sequence (DNA): TGTGCCAGCTCACCTCGGGACAGGGGGAATTCCAATTCACCCCTCCACTTT. Variable domain in full (rest from reference TRBV18 and TRBJ1-6): NAGVMQNPRHLVRRRGQEARLRCSPMKGHSHVYWYRQLPEEGLKFMVYLQKENIIDESGMPKERFSAEFPKEGPSILRIQQVVRGDSAAYFCASSPRDRGNSNSPLHFGNGTRLTVT.

This clonotype was observed at least ten times. V usage is TRBV20-1 and J usage is TRBJ2-7; TRBD2 agrees at 13 bases. Germline-derived CDR1 and CDR2 are DFQATT and SNEGSKA (reference sequence). V was pared by 3 bases and J by 6 bases, with 5 bases of the junction left unmatched. This CDR3 has 14 amino acids. The CDR3 here is CSASTSGGAAEQYF. In DNA form, the CDR3 reads TGCAGTGCTAGTACTAGCGGGGGGGCGGCCGAGCAGTACTTC.

The chain uses TRBV5-1 and TRBJ1-1; TRBD1 might be the D (5 bases). V dropped 0 bases and J dropped 0 bases, with 18 bases sitting between them. Germline V gives CDR1 SGHRS, CDR2 YFSETQ. The CDR3 consists of 18 residues. CDR3 in amino acids: CASSLAFGAEGMNTEAFF. In DNA form, the CDR3 reads TGCGCCAGCAGCTTGGCGTTCGGGGCGGAAGGGATGAACACTGAAGCTTTCTTT.

The sample holds a few counts of this clonotype. The chain employs TRBV18 and TRBJ2-3; 9 bases match TRBD2. In germline, CDR1 is KGHSH, CDR2 LQKENI. Trimming at V came to 3 bases and at J to 3 bases, leaving 7 bases not matched to a gene. The CDR3 has 16 amino acids. The CDR3 reads CASSPFGTSRTDTQYF. The CDR3 DNA follows: TGTGCCAGCTCACCCTTTGGGACTAGCCGGACAGATACGCAGTATTTT.